The 7 T cell receptor beta chains below come from one sample, sequenced in a study of CD8 T cells in ankylosing spondylitis. Study results and limitations: What appeared characteristic of ankylosing spondylitis blood was a TCR beta motif of 7 or 8 highly homologous variants.

Their target antigens are unknown. TCRdb reanalysed the 5' RACE reads using MiXCR and keeps one entry per CDR3 protein. The sample records around 480,000 distinct CDR3 sequences, under 20% being singletons. The sequenced material came from blood, either unsorted or a sorted T cell fraction (not recorded which). The origin of the receptors is a male donor with ankylosing spondylitis.

This clonotype was seen only a few times. V is TRBV2 and J is TRBJ2-3, with a weak D call TRBD2 (5 bases). The germline V gene encodes CDR1 SNHLY and CDR2 FYNNEI. The CDR3 is 14 amino acids. The V end was cut by 7 bases, the J end by 3 bases, with 14 bases between. The CDR3 DNA follows: TGTGCCAGCAAACTAGGAGCCCTTACAGATACGCAGTATTTT. Its translation: CASKLGALTDTQYF.

This rearrangement joins TRBV20-1 to TRBJ2-3; 7 bases align to TRBD1. The CDR3 is made up of 12 amino acids. Looked up from germline, CDR1 is DFQATT and CDR2 is SNEGSKA (reference sequence). The chain's CDR3 is CSSGQNTDTQYF. The CDR3 coding sequence is TGCAGCTCGGGACAGAACACAGATACGCAGTATTTT.

This clonotype was found a few times. V gene TRBV29-1 combines with J gene TRBJ1-2, with D unclear. The V and J ends lost 6 bases and 9 bases respectively, with 8 bases between them. Germline V lookup: CDR1 SQVTM, CDR2 ANQGSEA. The CDR3 extends over 9 amino acids. The CDR3 protein is CSVHWSYTF. DNA of the CDR3: TGCAGCGTACACTGGAGCTACACCTTC.

This clonotype was detected many times. The chain links TRBV12-3 or TRBV12-4 to TRBJ2-2, with 9 bases matching TRBD2. Losses at the gene ends were 6 bases for V and 8 bases for J; bases not matched to a gene: 7. The CDR3 totals 14 residues. Written as DNA, the CDR3 is TGTGCCAGCAGCCCCGGACTAGCGAGAGGGGAGCTGTTTTTT. This encodes CASSPGLARGELFF.

This clonotype was seen many times. The rearrangement links TRBV6-5 to TRBJ1-5, with unresolved D. The germline V gene encodes CDR1 MNHEY and CDR2 SVGAGI. The germline V and J ends were trimmed by 4 bases and 1 base, with 8 bases remaining between them. This CDR3 comprises 14 residues. The CDR3 nucleotides read TGTGCCAGCAGTTCGGGTTTCAGCAATCAGCCCCAGCATTTT. Its protein is CASSSGFSNQPQHF.

This clonotype was counted only a few times. The chain uses TRBV20-1 and TRBJ2-3; TRBD2 might be the D (6 bases). Germline V gene data show CDR1 as DFQATT and CDR2 as SNEGSKA (reference sequence). This CDR3 has 16 residues. V was trimmed by 5 bases and J by 0 bases, leaving 18 bases between them. CDR3 protein: CSAANPAGPSTDTQYF. The CDR3 DNA reads as TGCAGTGCTGCTAATCCGGCGGGGCCCAGCACAGATACGCAGTATTTT.

The chain combines TRBV6-2 or TRBV6-3 with TRBJ2-7, with TRBD2 matching 7 bases. Trimming at V came to 7 bases and at J to 1 base, leaving 10 bases not matched to a gene. Germline V gene lookup returns CDR1 MNHEY and CDR2 SVGEGT. CDR3 length: 15 amino acids. The CDR3 region is CASTREGSGSYEQYF. CDR3 coding DNA: TGTGCCAGCACAAGAGAAGGTAGCGGGTCCTACGAGCAGTACTTC.